Each of the 17 T cell receptor beta chains below was sequenced from the same sample in a study of control samples from healthy donors and cancer patients. The repertoire was sequenced with immunoSEQ multiplex PCR; TCRdb's copy has only in-frame clones and lacks some. This table has about 130,000 clones, approximately 94% appearing once. Sequenced input: PBMCs. The receptors stem from a man aged 45 to 65 with head and neck cancer.

The genes are TRBV2 and TRBJ1-1; D possibly corresponds to TRBD1 (6 bases). Germline CDR1 SNHLY, CDR2 FYNNEI. The V end lost 7 bases, the J end lost 5 bases, and 11 bases lay between the germline ends. This CDR3 has 12 amino acids. CDR3 bases: TGTGCCAGCATCCAACAGGGAACTGAAGCTTTCTTT. This codes for CASIQQGTEAFF.

The chain employs TRBV30 and TRBJ1-2; 12 nucleotides line up with TRBD1. The germline V gene has CDR1 GTSNPN and CDR2 SVGIG (reference sequence). The CDR3 covers 14 residues. The trim removed 3 bases at V and 8 bases at J, leaving 7 bases unmatched. This CDR3 is CAWSRDRGRNGYTF. The CDR3 DNA follows: TGTGCCTGGAGCCGGGACAGGGGGCGCAACGGCTACACCTTC.

V usage is TRBV6-5 and J usage is TRBJ1-2; the D gene is possibly TRBD1 (5 bases). V lost 2 bases and J lost 8, with 18 bases in between. The CDR3 extends over 15 amino acids. Germline CDR1 MNHEY, CDR2 SVGAGI. CDR3 bases: TGTGCCAGCAGTTACGGCTTCCAGGGAACGCGAGGCTACACCTTC. Amino acids: CASSYGFQGTRGYTF.

The chain links TRBV27 to TRBJ1-4; D is perhaps TRBD1 (6 bases). The V and J ends lost 5 bases and 3 bases respectively, with 13 bases between them. The CDR3 consists of 15 residues. Germline assignment: CDR1 MNHEY and CDR2 SMNVEV (reference sequence). CDR3 DNA sequence: TGTGCCAGCAGTCACCGACAGGCCCCTAATGAAAAACTGTTTTTT. This sequence encodes CASSHRQAPNEKLFF.

As regards this clone: A junction end diverges from the germline sequence, so it may reflect a read error. The chain uses TRBV18 and TRBJ1-5, with D possibly being TRBD1 (5 bases). The germline CDR1 and CDR2 sequences are KGHSH and LQKENI. The CDR3 spans 15 residues. CDR3 sequence (DNA): TGTGCCAGCTCACCAGGGGCCAACGTCAATCGGCCCCAGCATTTT. It yields the protein CASSPGANVNRPQHF. Supplemented by reference TRBV18 and TRBJ1-5, the full variable domain reads NAGVMQNPRHLVRRRGQEARLRCSPMKGHSHVYWYRQLPEEGLKFMVYLQKENIIDESGMPKERFSAEFPKEGPSILRIQQVVRGDSAAYFCASSPGANVNRPQHFGDGTRLSIL.

This rearrangement joins TRBV28 to TRBJ2-5; 8 bases align to TRBD1. The J segment lost 0 bases and the V segment lost 5 bases, leaving 5 bases of the junction unmatched. The CDR3 is made up of 15 amino acids. Germline V gene data show CDR1 as MDHEN and CDR2 as SYDVKM. The CDR3 region has the DNA TGTGCCAGCAGTAGGACAGGGCTGTACCAAGAGACCCAGTACTTC. Its translation: CASSRTGLYQETQYF. The full variable domain, with the rest looked up from reference TRBV28 and TRBJ2-5, is DVKVTQSSRYLVKRTGEKVFLECVQDMDHENMFWYRQDPGLGLRLIYFSYDVKMKEKGDIPEGYSVSREKKERFSLILESASTNQTSMYLCASSRTGLYQETQYFGPGTRLLVL.

Regarding this clone: This CDR3 is also generated by other DNA sequences in the sample. The chain is built from TRBV30 and TRBJ2-2; D is undetermined. CDR1 and CDR2 (germline): GTSNPN, SVGIG (reference sequence). The V and J ends lost 3 bases and 0 bases respectively, with 8 bases between them. This CDR3 contains 14 residues. The CDR3 loop is CAWRGRSNTGELFF. The CDR3 region has the DNA TGTGCCTGGAGGGGCAGGTCGAACACCGGGGAGCTGTTTTTT.

This chain links TRBV5-1 with TRBJ2-2; D not certain. Germline V gene data show CDR1 as SGHRS and CDR2 as YFSETQ. The CDR3 loop spans 15 amino acids. Trimming removed 1 base at V and 3 bases at J, with 10 bases between. The CDR3 bases are TGCGCCAGCAGCTTGTTAGTTGTGGACACCGGGGAGCTGTTTTTT. This codes for CASSLLVVDTGELFF. Drawing the rest from reference TRBV5-1 and TRBJ2-2, the complete variable domain is KAGVTQTPRYLIKTRGQQVTLSCSPISGHRSVSWYQQTPGQGLQFLFEYFSETQRNKGNFPGRFSGRQFSNSRSEMNVSTLELGDSALYLCASSLLVVDTGELFFGEGSRLTVL.

The chain has TRBV28 and TRBJ1-3; D is possibly TRBD1 (5 bases). This CDR3 spans 15 amino acids. Germline lookup yields CDR1 MDHEN and CDR2 SYDVKM. Trimming cost V 4 bases and J 8 bases, with 18 bases left between them. This chain's CDR3 is CASSSGTFNGHTIYF. Written as DNA, the CDR3 is TGTGCCAGCAGTTCAGGGACTTTCAACGGGCACACCATATATTTT.

J is TRBJ1-2 and V is TRBV6-6, with D hard to call. V lost 8 bases and J lost 0, with 7 bases in between. The CDR3 extends over 12 amino acids. Per the germline V gene, CDR1 is MNHNY and CDR2 is SVGAGI (reference sequence). Written as DNA, the CDR3 is TGTGCCAGCCAGAGTTCTAACTATGGCTACACCTTC. This gives the protein CASQSSNYGYTF.

The rearrangement uses TRBV4-2 and TRBJ1-6, with D unclear. V was pared by 0 bases and J by 2 bases, with 14 bases between. Germline V gene lookup returns CDR1 LGHNA and CDR2 YNFKEQ. CDR3 length: 18 amino acids. The DNA for the CDR3 is TGTGCCAGCAGCCAAGATGGGAATGTTTTTACCTATAATTCACCCCTCCACTTT. It yields the protein CASSQDGNVFTYNSPLHF.

The V gene is TRBV7-9, the J gene TRBJ1-1, with a tentative D call TRBD1 (5 bases). V lost 1 base to trimming and J lost 1 base, with 7 bases between them. CDR1 and CDR2 from the germline V gene are SEHNR and FQNEAQ (reference sequence). CDR3 length equals 14 residues. As DNA, the CDR3 is TGTGCCAGCAGCTTAGTGAGGGGGAACACTGAAGCTTTCTTT. Translated, it gives CASSLVRGNTEAFF.

The chain recombines TRBV3-1 (or the pseudogene TRBV3-2) with TRBJ1-1, with 7 nucleotides matching TRBD1. Germline-derived CDR1 and CDR2 are LGHDT and YNNKEL (reference sequence). The J segment lost 1 base and the V segment lost 1 base, leaving 3 bases of the junction unmatched. The CDR3 totals 15 residues. This CDR3 is CASSQGRTGNTEAFF. CDR3 DNA sequence: TGTGCCAGCAGCCAAGGGAGGACAGGGAACACTGAAGCTTTCTTT.

This clone appeared once. The chain links TRBV2 to TRBJ2-1; D possibly corresponds to TRBD1 (6 bases). The CDR3 totals 16 residues. Germline loops: CDR1 SNHLY, CDR2 FYNNEI. V was pared by 5 bases and J by 0 bases, with 14 bases between. This CDR3 reads CASSFQGLSSYNEQFF. CDR3 DNA sequence: TGTGCCAGCAGTTTCCAGGGGCTGAGCTCCTACAATGAGCAGTTCTTC.

V usage is TRBV9 and J usage is TRBJ2-3; D is perhaps TRBD1 or TRBD2 (5 bases each). This CDR3 region has 15 residues. Germline CDR1 and CDR2: SGDLS and YYNGEE. V lost 7 bases and J 2 bases, leaving 17 bases between the germline ends. As DNA, the CDR3 is TGTGCCAGCGCCCTTGGGGGACCGCTCACAGATACGCAGTATTTT. This sequence encodes CASALGGPLTDTQYF.

This sequence joins TRBV7-3 and TRBJ2-5; 7 bases are a match to TRBD1. Trimming took 2 bases from V and 5 from J; bases not matched to a gene: 2. The CDR3 loop spans 13 amino acids. Germline V lookup: CDR1 SGHTA, CDR2 FQGTGA. The CDR3 here is CASSLLTGETQYF. CDR3 sequence (DNA): TGTGCCAGCAGCTTATTGACAGGGGAGACCCAGTACTTC.

J is TRBJ1-6 and V is TRBV6-5; TRBD1 might be the D (6 bases). CDR1 and CDR2 from the germline V gene are MNHEY and SVGAGI. The CDR3 extends over 15 amino acids. Trimming took 2 bases from V and 10 from J, leaving 15 bases between them. The CDR3 here is CASSYKRGVNSPLHF. CDR3 nucleotides: TGTGCCAGCAGTTACAAGAGGGGGGTCAACTCACCCCTCCACTTT.